These 9 T cell receptor beta chains were sequenced from one sample in a study of T cells after yellow fever vaccination. TCRdb re-called the 5' RACE reads with MiXCR, one entry per CDR3 protein. The sample carries roughly 330,000 distinct CDR3 sequences, 3% to 4.5% recorded once. The specimen comprised PBMCs, sampled 5 days after the yellow fever booster vaccination. The receptor set was obtained from a young man who received the YFV17D yellow fever vaccine.

This clonotype was observed at least ten times. In DNA, the CDR3 is TGCAGTGCTAGTTTAGGGGGCGCCCATCGGTATGGCTACACCTTC. This codes for CSASLGGAHRYGYTF. The chain is built from TRBV20-1 and TRBJ1-2; TRBD1 matches at 7 bases. Looked up from germline, CDR1 is DFQATT and CDR2 is SNEGSKA (reference sequence). With V trimmed by 3 bases and J by 5 bases, 12 bases remained unmatched. The CDR3 extends over 15 amino acids.

This clonotype has a handful of counts. This chain links TRBV7-2 with TRBJ2-1; possibly TRBD1 for D (5 bases). The CDR3 runs to 14 residues. Trimming pared 0 bases from V and 6 bases from J, leaving 9 bases between. Germline-derived CDR1 and CDR2 are SGHTA and FQGNSA. The CDR3 region is CASSLAAGINEQFF. In DNA, the CDR3 is TGTGCCAGCAGCTTAGCGGCAGGGATCAATGAGCAGTTCTTC. The full variable domain, rest sourced from reference TRBV7-2 and TRBJ2-1, is GAGVSQSPSNKVTEKGKDVELRCDPISGHTALYWYRQSLGQGLEFLIYFQGNSAPDKSGLPSDRFSAERTGGSVSTLTIQRTQQEDSAVYLCASSLAAGINEQFFGPGTRLTVL.

The chain joins TRBV6-1 to TRBJ2-1; maybe TRBD1 (5 bases). The CDR3 runs to 16 residues. Germline values: CDR1 MNHNS, CDR2 SASEGT. V was pared by 4 bases and J by 0 bases, with 13 bases between. CDR3 sequence (DNA): TGTGCCAGCAGTGGAAACCGAAGGGGCTCCTACAATGAGCAGTTCTTC. Its translation is CASSGNRRGSYNEQFF.

A few counts support this clonotype. This chain connects TRBV24-1 to TRBJ2-1; D perhaps matches TRBD1 (5 bases). The CDR3 extends over 14 amino acids. V lost 7 bases and J lost 5, with 14 bases in between. Germline V gene sequence: CDR1 KGHDR, CDR2 SFDVKD. In DNA, the CDR3 is TGTGCCACCAGCAAAGCTGACAGTCACAATGAGCAGTTCTTC. This translates into CATSKADSHNEQFF.

This clonotype occurred many times. The chain combines TRBV20-1 with TRBJ1-2, with a possible D match to TRBD1 (6 bases). The germline V and J ends were trimmed by 2 bases and 4 bases, with 20 bases remaining between them. The CDR3 is made up of 16 amino acids. The germline CDR1 and CDR2 sequences are DFQATT and SNEGSKA (reference sequence). As DNA, the CDR3 is TGCAGTGCTAGAAGTTTCTCGGACAGTGGGATCTATGGCTACACCTTC. It is translated as CSARSFSDSGIYGYTF.

The chain employs TRBV4-2 and TRBJ2-5; 7 bases agree with TRBD2. The V gene end was trimmed by 4 bases and the J gene end by 5 bases; junction bases not matched to a gene: 16. Germline V lookup: CDR1 LGHNA, CDR2 YNFKEQ. The CDR3 sequence is 17 residues long. The CDR3 here is CASSLNNNNGGGETQYF. CDR3 sequence (DNA): TGTGCCAGCAGCCTCAACAACAATAACGGGGGAGGGGAGACCCAGTACTTC.

V is TRBV7-9 and J is TRBJ1-6; D call uncertain. CDR3 length: 13 residues. V shed 3 bases and J shed 10 bases, with 10 bases lying between them. Germline V gives CDR1 SEHNR, CDR2 FQNEAQ (reference sequence). This chain's CDR3 is CASSLAPGSPLHF. CDR3 coding DNA: TGTGCCAGCAGCTTGGCCCCAGGATCACCCCTCCACTTT.

This clonotype has a count of ten or more. The genes are TRBV18 and TRBJ1-2, with D possibly matching TRBD1 (6 bases). V lost 8 bases and J 0 bases, leaving 13 bases between the germline ends. The CDR3 is made up of 14 amino acids. Per germline, CDR1 KGHSH and CDR2 LQKENI. The CDR3 region has the DNA TGTGCCAGCAGCCCGGACAGAGCTAACTATGGCTACACCTTC. Translated, it gives CASSPDRANYGYTF.

This clonotype was observed many times. The gene calls are TRBV29-1 and TRBJ1-1, with D perhaps matching TRBD1 (6 bases). Germline CDR1 is SQVTM and CDR2 is ANQGSEA. The CDR3 totals 12 residues. Trimming cost V 6 bases and J 5 bases, with 13 bases left between them. DNA of the CDR3: TGCAGCGTGAGTACAGGGTTGACTGAAGCTTTCTTT. Translation gives CSVSTGLTEAFF.